Detailed here is one T cell receptor (beta chain). No cognate antigen has been identified for it. Base qualities were left out, and no much larger clone turns up one base away. The receptor library was made with PCR. DNA from cultured CD4+ T cells was subjected to TCR sequencing with the Oncomine TCR Beta short-read assay at the Johns Hopkins FTIC core. The QIAamp micro DNA kit was used to extract genomic DNA from the cultured CD4+ T cells. Oncomine TCR Beta libraries from cultured CD4+ T cells were pooled using unique dual indexes and sequenced on an Illumina iSeq 100. For the original study's pipeline: Non-productive sequences were removed, and CDR3s that did not start with C, did not end with F or W, or were shorter than 7 amino acids were discarded. The MANAFEST web application was used to identify antigen-specific clonotypes by comparing peptide-stimulated wells against reference wells and other culture wells. For a clone to be called positive, the clone needed an FDR below 0.05, an odds ratio above 5, and a productive frequency above 0.1% in at least two of three replicate wells. A clonotype counted as cross-reactive if it showed significant expansion both in the SARS-CoV-2 spike wells and in at least one common cold coronavirus spike condition. Levenshtein distances (stringdist) and unrooted phylogenetic trees (ape) in R version 3.6.1 were used to assess CDR3 homology. The public reads were reanalyzed by TCRdb: fastp trimming at Q25, MiXCR alignment, in-frame beta chains only. Entries that share a CDR3 protein sequence are merged under the most common genes and DNA. TCRdb, rather than the study authors, made the V and J calls. The sample table holds about 14,000 distinct CDR3 sequences, of which 53% were seen once. About a tenth of the sample is taken by the ten largest.

The sample's treatment or condition label is to be understood as: approximately nine-day PBMC culture with coronavirus spike peptide pools or control peptides (ViraFEST assay). The ViraFEST assay, used in the study, expanded antigen-specific T cells with peptide pools and then identified the expanded clonotypes through TCR sequencing. The convalescent patients' positive SARS-CoV-2 PCR tests fell between March and December 2020, which was before the Alpha, Beta and Delta variants emerged in the United States. Each well held roughly 2 million PBMCs cultured in IMDM containing around 5.1% human AB serum and roughly 10 IU/ml IL-2, with about 9.4 ug/ml peptide pools added. Half of the culture medium was replaced with fresh IL-2-containing medium on days 3 and 7. After 10 days of culture, CD4+ T cells were isolated by negative selection using the EasySep CD4+ T cell isolation kit. PBMCs were separated from whole blood using Ficoll-Paque Plus gradient centrifugation and then either used fresh or cryopreserved at -140C. Triplicate wells were generally used for each culture condition.

The data were taken from a study of vaccination and CD4 T cells after COVID-19 (dated by TCRdb to 2021 to 2024). Regarding the study in general: Convalescent patients had a positive SARS-CoV-2 result on nasal swab PCR, and of these patients, about ten had mild disease and one had severe disease. The convalescent cohort comprised six males and four females, including two Hispanic individuals, seven Caucasians, two Asians and one multiracial person. Participants received two doses of either the Pfizer-BioNTech BNT162b2 vaccine (n=8) or the Moderna mRNA-1273 vaccine (n=2). Post-COVID blood samples from convalescent patients were collected a median of about 110 days after diagnosis, with a range of 35 to 161 days. Post-vaccine blood samples were taken a median of 72 days after the second vaccine dose, with a range of about 13 to 250 days. For stimulating the cultures, overlapping spike peptide pools were used, derived from SARS-CoV-2 as well as from the common cold coronaviruses HCoV-NL63, HCoV-OC43 and HCoV-229E. In control cultures, a CEFX viral epitope pool was used as positive control, an HIV-1 Nef peptide pool was used as negative control, or no peptide was added. In more than eight COVID-19 convalescent patients and a few infection-naive healthy vaccine recipients, researchers compared the spike-specific CD4+ TCR repertoire from before mRNA vaccination with the repertoire from after. Study-wide conclusions, independent of this receptor: Among the post-vaccine SARS-CoV-2-reactive clones in convalescent patients, a median around 85% showed up only after vaccination, which suggests vaccine-specific priming. The study included relatively few convalescent patients and did not analyze early timepoints after natural infection. In convalescent patients, nearly all vaccine-specific clones (304 of 307) were found to be mono-reactive for SARS-CoV-2 spike rather than cross-reactive with common cold coronaviruses. An increase in the median number of SARS-CoV-2-reactive clonotypes from approximately 21 after infection to some 38 after vaccination was observed, but the change was not found to be significant.

This specimen was CD4+ T cells from blood, cultured in vitro, taken before SARS-CoV-2 vaccination. This receptor was obtained from a human donor who had recovered from COVID-19.

The CDR3 amino acid sequence is: CASSEVYSYEQYF. The sequence in DNA is TGTGCCAGCAGTGAAGTATACTCCTACGAGCAGTACTTC. Rearrangement joined TRBV6-1 to TRBJ2-7, with no reliable assignment of the D segment. At the junction V is shortened by 1 base and J by 0 bases, with 4 bases in between. From the germline V gene, CDR1 is MNHNS and CDR2 is SASEGT. The CDR3, from cysteine to phenylalanine, totals 13 residues. The kept DNA is CDR3 alone, 39 bases in frame from the first base.